This TCR beta chain was retrieved from a study of tumor and adjacent non-tumor tissue in lung cancer. Study at large: Stage I to III disease affected 10 men and about five women aged about 31 to 85. Samples averaged about 4.3 million productive TCRbeta reads each.

This clonotype was picked up a small number of times. Its antigen is unknown. This sample's RNA came from whole unsorted tissue. Newly diagnosed lung cancer patients had thoracic surgery in China, August–November 2014, without prior chemotherapy. The library came from three nested PCR rounds adapted from ARM-PCR protocols. Using its own MiXCR run on the multiplex PCR reads, TCRdb lists one record per CDR3 protein. Of 200,000 to 250,000 distinct CDR3 sequences in the sample, around 71% were seen once. V dropped 5 bases and J dropped 3; count of bases not matched to a gene: 2. The CDR3 covers 14 residues. General study points: Tumor repertoires had a smaller top 100 clone share than normal lung.

The sequence was obtained from a man aged 60 to 69 with non-small cell lung cancer. The source material was lung tumor tissue. The genes are TRBV12-3 or TRBV12-4 and TRBJ1-4; 8 nucleotides match TRBD1. CDR3 DNA: TGTGCCAGCAGTAAGGACAGGGCTAATGAAAAACTGTTTTTT. Protein product: CASSKDRANEKLFF.